The 9 T cell receptor beta chains below all came from one sample that was sequenced in a study of T-cell reconstitution after alpha-beta-depleted transplantation in children. Unique molecular identifiers were used in preparing the TCRbeta library. TCRdb passed the PCR reads through MiXCR, listing each CDR3 protein once. The table has approximately 190,000 distinct CDR3 sequences, roughly 6% seen once. The sample consisted of PBMCs, taken before TCRalphabeta/CD19-depleted stem cell transplant. All receptors derive from a girl under three years old with combined immunodeficiency, due to receive a stem cell transplant.

This clonotype was seen many times. This chain uses TRBV20-1 with TRBJ2-2; 7 positions match TRBD2. The CDR3 has 15 residues. The germline V gene encodes CDR1 DFQATT and CDR2 SNEGSKA (reference sequence). Trimming cost V 0 bases and J 6 bases; bases outside gene matches: 7. Here the CDR3 DNA reads TGCAGTGCTAGAGATTGGGAGGGGCTCGCCGGGGAGCTGTTTTTT. Protein sequence: CSARDWEGLAGELFF.

This clonotype was recorded many times. V is TRBV6-2 or TRBV6-3 and J is TRBJ1-1; D gene ambiguous. Deletions cut 8 bases from V and 1 base from J, with 11 bases between. This CDR3 contains 13 residues. Germline lookup yields CDR1 MNHEY and CDR2 SVGEGT. This CDR3 reads CASRQTGNTEAFF. For the CDR3, the DNA is TGTGCCAGCCGACAAACGGGGAACACTGAAGCTTTCTTT.

Of note for this clonotype: A read error may be the cause here, since a much bigger clone is one base away. V is TRBV12-3 or TRBV12-4 and J is TRBJ2-4, with D possibly being TRBD2 (8 bases). The CDR3 has 17 residues. The CDR3 here is CASSRDRPGLAKNIKYF. The CDR3 coding sequence is TGTGCCAGCAGCCGGGACAGACCAGGACTAGCCAAAAACATTAAGTACTTC.

This clonotype was seen repeatedly, ten times or more. The V gene is TRBV3-1, the J gene TRBJ2-5; perhaps TRBD2 as D (7 bases). The CDR3 covers 15 residues. The V gene's germline CDR1 is LGHDT and CDR2 YNNKEL (reference sequence). Trimming removed 3 bases at V and 2 bases at J, with 13 bases between. The CDR3 coding sequence is TGTGCCAGCAGCCAGGACAGCGGGACACAAGAGACCCAGTACTTC. This encodes CASSQDSGTQETQYF.

The CDR3: CASSQSARGAGSPLHF. CDR3 sequence (DNA): TGCGCCAGCAGCCAAAGTGCGAGGGGGGCTGGTTCACCCCTCCACTTT. V usage is TRBV4-1 and J usage is TRBJ1-6; D possibly corresponds to TRBD1 (6 bases). The CDR3 runs 16 residues. From germline, CDR1 is MGHRA and CDR2 YSYEKL. V was pared by 2 bases and J by 9 bases, with 17 bases between.

Ten or more counts support this clonotype. The chain has TRBV21-1 and TRBJ2-7; TRBD1 was called by the table and not checked on the DNA. TRBV21-1 is annotated as a pseudogene. The CDR3 covers 17 residues. The chain's CDR3 is CASSKALTGTGHREQYF. CDR3 nucleotide sequence: TGTGCCAGCAGCAAAGCGCTAACCGGGACAGGCCATAGGGAGCAGTACTTC.

This clonotype occurred many times. The rearrangement uses TRBV7-6 and TRBJ2-3; D not certain. CDR3 length equals 16 residues. From germline, CDR1 is SGHVS and CDR2 FNYEAQ. The V gene lost 1 base and the J gene lost 4 bases, with 15 bases spanning the gap. CDR3 nucleotides: TGTGCCAGCAGCTTAGGGATACCCCCGGCCCCAGATACGCAGTATTTT. Translation: CASSLGIPPAPDTQYF.

The V gene is TRBV6-6, the J gene TRBJ1-4, with D uncertain. In germline, CDR1 is MNHNY, CDR2 SVGAGI (reference sequence). V was shortened by 2 bases and J by 3 bases, with 4 bases between the two germline ends. The length of the CDR3 is 13 residues. As DNA, the CDR3 is TGTGCCAGCAGTTACGATGCTAATGAAAAACTGTTTTTT. It encodes CASSYDANEKLFF.

In regard to this clonotype: Possible read error: a much larger clone is one base away. This chain uses TRBV6-1 with TRBJ2-5; 11 nucleotides agree with TRBD1. CDR1 and CDR2 from the germline V gene are MNHNS and SASEGT. This CDR3 has 14 residues. The junction had 5 bases not matched to a gene; V was cut back by 5 bases and J by 6 bases. The CDR3 reads CASSPGTGGKTQYF. As DNA, the CDR3 is TGTGCCAGCAGTCCCGGGACAGGGGGAAAGACCCAGTACTTC.